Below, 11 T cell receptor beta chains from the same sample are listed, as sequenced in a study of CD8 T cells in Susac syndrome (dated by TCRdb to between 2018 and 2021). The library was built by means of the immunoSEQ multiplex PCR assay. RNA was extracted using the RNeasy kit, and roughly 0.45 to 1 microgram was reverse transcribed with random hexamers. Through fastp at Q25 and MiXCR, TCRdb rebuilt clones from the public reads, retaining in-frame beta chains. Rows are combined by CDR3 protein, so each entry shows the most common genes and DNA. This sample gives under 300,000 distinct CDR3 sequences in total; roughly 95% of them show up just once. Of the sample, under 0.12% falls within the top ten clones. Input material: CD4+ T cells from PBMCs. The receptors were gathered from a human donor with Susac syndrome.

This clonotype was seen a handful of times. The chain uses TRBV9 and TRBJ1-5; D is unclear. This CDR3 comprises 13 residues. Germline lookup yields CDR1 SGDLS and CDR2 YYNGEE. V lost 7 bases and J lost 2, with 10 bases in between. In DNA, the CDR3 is TGTGCCAGCTCCCCGTCGGGCAATCAGCCCCAGCATTTT. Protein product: CASSPSGNQPQHF.

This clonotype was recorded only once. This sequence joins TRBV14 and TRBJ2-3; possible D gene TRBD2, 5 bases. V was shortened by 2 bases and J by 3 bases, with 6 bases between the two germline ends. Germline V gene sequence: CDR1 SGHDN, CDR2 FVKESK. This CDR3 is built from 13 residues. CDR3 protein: CASSQRGTDTQYF. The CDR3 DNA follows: TGTGCCAGCAGCCAACGAGGGACAGATACGCAGTATTTT.

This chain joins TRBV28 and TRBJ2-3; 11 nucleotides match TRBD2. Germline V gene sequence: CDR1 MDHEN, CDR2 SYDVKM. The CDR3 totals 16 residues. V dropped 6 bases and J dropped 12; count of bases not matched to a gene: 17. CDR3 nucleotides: TGTGCCAGCAGCCCCTTTTTAGCGGGAGGGCCTAGGGCCCAGTATTTT. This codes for CASSPFLAGGPRAQYF.

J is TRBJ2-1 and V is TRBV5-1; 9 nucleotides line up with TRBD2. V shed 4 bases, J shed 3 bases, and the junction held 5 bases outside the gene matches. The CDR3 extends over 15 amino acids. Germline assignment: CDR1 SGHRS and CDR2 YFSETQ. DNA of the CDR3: TGCGCCAGCAGCGCCTCTAGCGGGGTCTACAATGAGCAGTTCTTC. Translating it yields CASSASSGVYNEQFF.

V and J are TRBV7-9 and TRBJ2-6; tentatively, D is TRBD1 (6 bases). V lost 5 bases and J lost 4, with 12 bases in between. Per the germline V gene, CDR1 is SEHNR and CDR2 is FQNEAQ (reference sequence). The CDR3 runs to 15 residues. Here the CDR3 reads CASSEAGAGANVLTF. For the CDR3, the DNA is TGTGCCAGCAGCGAGGCAGGGGCCGGGGCCAACGTCCTGACTTTC. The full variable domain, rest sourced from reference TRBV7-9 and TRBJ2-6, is DTGVSQNPRHKITKRGQNVTFRCDPISEHNRLYWYRQTLGQGPEFLTYFQNEAQLEKSRLLSDRFSAERPKGSFSTLEIQRTEQGDSAMYLCASSEAGAGANVLTFGAGSRLTVL.

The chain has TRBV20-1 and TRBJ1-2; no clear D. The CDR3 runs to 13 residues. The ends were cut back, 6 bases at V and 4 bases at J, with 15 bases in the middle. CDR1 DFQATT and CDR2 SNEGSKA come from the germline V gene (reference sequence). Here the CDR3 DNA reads TGCAGTGCCAGATCTTTACCCTCCTATGGCTACACCTTC. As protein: CSARSLPSYGYTF.

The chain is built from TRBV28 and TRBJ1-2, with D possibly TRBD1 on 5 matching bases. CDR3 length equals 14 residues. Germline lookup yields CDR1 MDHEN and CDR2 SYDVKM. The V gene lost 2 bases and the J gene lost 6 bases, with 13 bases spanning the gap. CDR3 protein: CASSLNGAQNGYTF. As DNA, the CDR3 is TGTGCCAGCAGTTTAAATGGGGCGCAGAATGGCTACACCTTC.

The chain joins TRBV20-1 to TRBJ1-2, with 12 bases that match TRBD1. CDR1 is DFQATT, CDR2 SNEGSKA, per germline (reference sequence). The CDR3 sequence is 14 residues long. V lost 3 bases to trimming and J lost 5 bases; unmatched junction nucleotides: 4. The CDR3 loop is CSASPGQGAYGYTF. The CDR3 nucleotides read TGCAGTGCTAGCCCGGGACAGGGGGCTTATGGCTACACCTTC.

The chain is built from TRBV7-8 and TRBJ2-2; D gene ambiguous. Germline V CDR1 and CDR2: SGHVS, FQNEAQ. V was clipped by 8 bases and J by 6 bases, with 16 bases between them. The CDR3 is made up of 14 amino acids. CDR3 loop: CASGLPSSPGELFF. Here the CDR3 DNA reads TGTGCCAGCGGTCTTCCTAGTTCTCCCGGGGAGCTGTTTTTT. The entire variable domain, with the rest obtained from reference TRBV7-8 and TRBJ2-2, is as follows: GAGVSQSPRYKVAKRGQDVALRCDPISGHVSLFWYQQALGQGPEFLTYFQNEAQLDKSGLPSDRFFAERPEGSVSTLKIQRTQQEDSAVYLCASGLPSSPGELFFGEGSRLTVL.

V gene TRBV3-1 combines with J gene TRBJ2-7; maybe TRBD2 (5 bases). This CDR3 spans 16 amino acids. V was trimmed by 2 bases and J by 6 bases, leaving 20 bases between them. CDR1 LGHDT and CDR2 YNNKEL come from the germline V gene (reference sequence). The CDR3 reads CASSQRLPRAESEQYF. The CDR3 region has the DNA TGTGCCAGCAGCCAACGCCTACCGAGGGCGGAATCCGAGCAGTACTTC.

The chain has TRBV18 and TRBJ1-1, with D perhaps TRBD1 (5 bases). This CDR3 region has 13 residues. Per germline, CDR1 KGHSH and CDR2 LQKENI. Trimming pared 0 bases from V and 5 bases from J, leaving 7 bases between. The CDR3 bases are TGTGCCAGCTCACCACCGGGGCAGACTGAAGCTTTCTTT. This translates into CASSPPGQTEAFF.